A selection of T cell receptor beta chains follows, all from one sample in a study of breast tumors, draining lymph nodes, adjacent tissues. MiXCR was run by TCRdb on the multiplex PCR reads, yielding one entry per CDR3 protein. The table lists approximately 150,000 distinct CDR3 sequences, approximately 30% of them singletons. Sequenced material: axillary lymph node tissue. The receptors stem from a female donor with breast cancer. Some clones in this sample may be carry-over from other donors' samples. CDR3s include the opening cysteine and the closing phenylalanine or tryptophan. Each record gives: clone size, D gene, J gene, V gene, CDR3 DNA, CDR3 protein. The D gene is left open where the match is weak. Expanded clones get a size class; other rows say once, few or many, or leave the size out.

many | TRBD2 | TRBJ2-7 | TRBV5-1 | TGCGCCAGCAGCTCGACTAGCGGGCCTTCTTACGAGCAGTACTTC | CASSSTSGPSYEQYF
. | . | TRBJ2-1 | TRBV7-9 | TGTGCCAGCACAGGGTTCGGGGAGCAGTTCTTC | CASTGFGEQFF
many | . | TRBJ2-1 | TRBV18 | TGTGCCAGCTCAACTGCGGGACCGGGCAATGAGCAGTTCTTC | CASSTAGPGNEQFF
. | TRBD1 | TRBJ2-2 | TRBV6-5 | TGTGCCAGCCGTGACGGACAGGCGTCCTATATGGAGCTGTTTTTT | CASRDGQASYMELFF
many | . | TRBJ2-1 | TRBV12-3/TRBV12-4 | TGTGCCAGCAGTTTAGCCATTGGGACTGACAACAATGAGCAGTTCTTC | CASSLAIGTDNNEQFF
many | . | TRBJ2-7 | TRBV5-6 | TGTGCCAGCAGCTGGACCACAGCCAGCTACGAGCAGTACTTC | CASSWTTASYEQYF
many | . | TRBJ2-7 | TRBV11-3 | TGTGCCAGCAGCCTCTGGAGCTCCTACGAGCAGTACTTC | CASSLWSSYEQYF
many | . | TRBJ1-3 | TRBV20-1 | TGCAGTGCTAGAGGTTTACCCCGGGGAAACACCATATATTTT | CSARGLPRGNTIYF
many | . | TRBJ2-3 | TRBV7-3 | TGTGCCAGCAGCTTCAGGGCGTCTAGCACAGATACGCAGTATTTT | CASSFRASSTDTQYF
many | . | TRBJ1-5 | TRBV2 | TGTGCCAGCAGAACAGAGTATAGCAATCAGCCCCAGCATTTT | CASRTEYSNQPQHF
many | TRBD1 | TRBJ1-2 | TRBV11-2 | TGTGCCAGCAGCTTGGCCGGGACAGGGAACTATGGCTACACCTTC | CASSLAGTGNYGYTF
few | TRBD1 | TRBJ1-1 | TRBV19 | TGTGCCACCCGACAGGGGAACACTGAAGCTTTCTTT | CATRQGNTEAFF
. | TRBD1 | TRBJ2-7 | TRBV25-1 | TGTGCCAGCAGTGCTAGAGGGGGCCCTCCCACCAACGAGCAGTACTTC | CASSARGGPPTNEQYF
many | . | TRBJ2-7 | TRBV7-9 | TGTGCCAGCAGCCCCCCAGGGGACTACGAGCAGTACTTC | CASSPPGDYEQYF
many | . | TRBJ2-2 | TRBV7-2 | TGTGCCAGCAGCTTAGTTATGGGGGGGGAGCTGTTTTTT | CASSLVMGGELFF
. | . | TRBJ1-6 | TRBV20-1 | TGCAGTGGGTCGCGGGCTATCTATAATTCACCCCTCCACTTT | CSGSRAIYNSPLHF
many | . | TRBJ1-2 | TRBV3-1 | TGTGCCAGCAGCACAGGTGGGAACTATGGCTACACCTTC | CASSTGGNYGYTF
. | . | TRBJ2-7 | TRBV5-1 | TGCGCCAACAGCTTTCGGGTCAGCTCCCACGAGCAGTACTTC | CANSFRVSSHEQYF
. | . | TRBJ1-2 | TRBV27 | TGTGCCAGCAGTTTATCGACAAGGAAAGATGGCTACACCTTC | CASSLSTRKDGYTF
many | . | TRBJ2-1 | TRBV10-2 | TGCGCCAGCATCGAGGGCGGGGGCCTCTACAATGAGCAGTTCTTC | CASIEGGGLYNEQFF
many | . | TRBJ2-7 | TRBV24-1 | TGTGCCACCAGTGATCCGGGGACCCCCGAGCAGTACTTC | CATSDPGTPEQYF
many | . | TRBJ2-2 | TRBV4-3 | TGCGCCAGCAGCCGGGCGGCCACGAACACCGGGGAGCTGTTTTTT | CASSRAATNTGELFF
. | . | TRBJ1-4 | TRBV7-9 | TGTGCCAGCAGCTTAGAGGCGGTTTATGAAAAACTGTTTTTT | CASSLEAVYEKLFF
. | TRBD1 | TRBJ1-2 | TRBV7-9 | TGTGCCAGCAGCTTCCGCGACAGGGTCGTCGGGTTGAACTATGGCTACACCTTC | CASSFRDRVVGLNYGYTF
many | . | TRBJ1-6 | TRBV20-1 | TGCAGTGCTAGAATCGGGACACCTCATTCACCCCTCCACTTT | CSARIGTPHSPLHF
. | TRBD1 | TRBJ1-4 | TRBV9 | TGTGCCAGCAGCGTAGGGGGGACAGGCGGGGAAAAACTGTTTTTT | CASSVGGTGGEKLFF
many | TRBD1 | TRBJ1-1 | TRBV15 | TGTGCCACCAGCCCACGAACAGGGGCGGGCACTGAAGCTTTCTTT | CATSPRTGAGTEAFF
many | . | TRBJ2-1 | TRBV11-3 | TGTGCCAGCAGCTTTGGGGCAGGGTATCGGGACAATGAGCAGTTCTTC | CASSFGAGYRDNEQFF
many | . | TRBJ1-6 | TRBV4-1 | TGCGCCAGCAGCCAAGGGGCCCTTAATTCACCCCTCCACTTT | CASSQGALNSPLHF
many | . | TRBJ1-1 | TRBV7-6 | TGTGCCAGCAGCTTAGAGCCGGGAATAGGCACTGAAGCTTTCTTT | CASSLEPGIGTEAFF
many | . | TRBJ2-3 | TRBV7-8 | TGTGCCAGCAGCTTCCGGGCAGGGCCGGCCACAGATACGCAGTATTTT | CASSFRAGPATDTQYF
many | . | TRBJ2-1 | TRBV6-5 | TGTGCCAGCAGCCCTACCCCATACAATGAGCAGTTCTTC | CASSPTPYNEQFF
. | . | TRBJ1-1 | TRBV19 | TGTGCCAGTAGTATAGGTTCTCCCACGAGAGCTTTCTTT | CASSIGSPTRAFF
many | TRBD1 | TRBJ1-6 | TRBV4-1 | TGCGCCAGCAGCCAGACGCAGGGGGCGGCCGATAATTCACCCCTCCACTTT | CASSQTQGAADNSPLHF
few | . | TRBJ2-1 | TRBV27 | TGTGCCAGCAGTGACCCCGGGTCCCCGGCCCCCAATGAGCAGTTCTTC | CASSDPGSPAPNEQFF
many | . | TRBJ2-1 | TRBV10-3 | TGTGCCATCAGTGTCTTGAATGGTAGCTCCTACAATGAGCAGTTCTTC | CAISVLNGSSYNEQFF
many | TRBD1 | TRBJ1-2 | TRBV30 | TGTGCCTGGAGACGACAGGGACCAAACTATGGCTACACCTTC | CAWRRQGPNYGYTF
many | . | TRBJ1-2 | TRBV5-1 | TGCGCCAGCAGCTTCGACAGCCTCTATGGCTACACCTTC | CASSFDSLYGYTF
. | TRBD1 | TRBJ2-5 | TRBV12-3/TRBV12-4 | TGTGCCAGCAGCTTAGCTACAGAGACAGGGTCACGCTGGGAGACCCAGTACTTC | CASSLATETGSRWETQYF
. | TRBD1 | TRBJ1-5 | TRBV10-3 | TGTGCCATCAGTGAGAAAGGACAGGGGAGTCAGCCCCAGCATTTT | CAISEKGQGSQPQHF
. | . | TRBJ2-3 | TRBV20-1 | TGCAGTGCTAGAGATTCGGGCAACACAGATACGCAGTATTTT | CSARDSGNTDTQYF
many | . | TRBJ1-2 | TRBV11-2 | TGTGCCAGCAGCTTAGATTATCGTGCGGCAACCAACTATGGCTACACCTTC | CASSLDYRAATNYGYTF
many | . | TRBJ2-7 | TRBV2 | TGTGCCAGCAGTGTCGGTGAGGTCGAGCAGTACTTC | CASSVGEVEQYF
. | . | TRBJ2-5 | TRBV3-1 | TGTGCCAGCAGCCAAGGGGCGTTAGCGGACCAGTACTTC | CASSQGALADQYF
once | . | TRBJ1-2 | TRBV20-1 | TGCAGTGCTAGAGTTCCAGGTGGCTACACCTTC | CSARVPGGYTF
many | . | TRBJ2-2 | TRBV5-1 | TGCGCCAGCAGGCCAGCACAGGGAATATCGCTGTCCGGGGAGCTGTTTTTT | CASRPAQGISLSGELFF
. | TRBD2 | TRBJ2-7 | TRBV4-2 | TGTGCCAGCAGCCAAGTCGGGCTAGCGGGAGCGGGAGAGCAGTACTTC | CASSQVGLAGAGEQYF
. | . | TRBJ2-1 | TRBV12-3/TRBV12-4 | . | CASSFAGGSYNEQCF
many | . | TRBJ2-1 | TRBV19 | TGTGCCAGTAGTATGGGGGACAATGAGCAGTTCTTC | CASSMGDNEQFF
. | . | TRBJ1-1 | TRBV5-8 | TGTGCCAGCAGCTTGCCCCGTGGGGGCACTGAAGCTTTCTTT | CASSLPRGGTEAFF
many | . | TRBJ1-2 | TRBV24-1 | TGTGCCACCAGTGAAGGACCCGCCCCCTATGGCTACACCTTC | CATSEGPAPYGYTF